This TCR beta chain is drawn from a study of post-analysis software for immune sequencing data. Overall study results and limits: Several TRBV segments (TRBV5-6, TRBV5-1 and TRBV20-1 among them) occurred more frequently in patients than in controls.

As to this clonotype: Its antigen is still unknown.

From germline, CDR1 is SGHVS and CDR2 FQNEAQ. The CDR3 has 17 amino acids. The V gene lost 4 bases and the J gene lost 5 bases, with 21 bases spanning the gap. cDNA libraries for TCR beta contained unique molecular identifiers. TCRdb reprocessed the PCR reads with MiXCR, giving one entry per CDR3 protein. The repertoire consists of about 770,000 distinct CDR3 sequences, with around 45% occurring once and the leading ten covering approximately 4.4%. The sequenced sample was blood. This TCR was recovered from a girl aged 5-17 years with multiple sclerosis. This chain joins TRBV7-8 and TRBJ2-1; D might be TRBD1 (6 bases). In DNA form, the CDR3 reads TGTGCCAGCAGCTCACCTCCTAGGGCAGGGGTCAACAATGAGCAGTTCTTC. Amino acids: CASSSPPRAGVNNEQFF. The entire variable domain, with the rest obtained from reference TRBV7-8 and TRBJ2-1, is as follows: GAGVSQSPRYKVAKRGQDVALRCDPISGHVSLFWYQQALGQGPEFLTYFQNEAQLDKSGLPSDRFFAERPEGSVSTLKIQRTQQEDSAVYLCASSSPPRAGVNNEQFFGPGTRLTVL.